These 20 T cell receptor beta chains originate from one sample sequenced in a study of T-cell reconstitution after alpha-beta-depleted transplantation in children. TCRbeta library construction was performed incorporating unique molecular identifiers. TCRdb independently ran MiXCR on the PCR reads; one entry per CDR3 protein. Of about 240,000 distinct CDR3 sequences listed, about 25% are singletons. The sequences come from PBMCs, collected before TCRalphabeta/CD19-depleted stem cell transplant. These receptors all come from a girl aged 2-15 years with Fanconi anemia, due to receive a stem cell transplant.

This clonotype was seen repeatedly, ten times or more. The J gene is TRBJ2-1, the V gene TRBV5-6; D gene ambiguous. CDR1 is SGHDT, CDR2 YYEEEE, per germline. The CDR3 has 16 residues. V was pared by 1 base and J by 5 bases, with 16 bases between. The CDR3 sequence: CASSLYRQRGHNEQFF. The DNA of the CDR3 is TGTGCCAGCAGCTTGTATCGCCAGCGAGGCCACAATGAGCAGTTCTTC.

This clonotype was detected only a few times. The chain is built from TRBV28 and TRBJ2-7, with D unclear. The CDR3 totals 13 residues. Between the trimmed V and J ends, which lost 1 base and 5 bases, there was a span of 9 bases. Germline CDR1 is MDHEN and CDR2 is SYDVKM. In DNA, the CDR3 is TGTGCCAGCAGTTTATTGGCAGTCCACGAGCAGTACTTC. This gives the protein CASSLLAVHEQYF.

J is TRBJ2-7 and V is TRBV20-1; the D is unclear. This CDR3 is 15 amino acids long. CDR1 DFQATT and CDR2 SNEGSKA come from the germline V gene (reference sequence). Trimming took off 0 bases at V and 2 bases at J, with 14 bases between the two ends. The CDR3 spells CSARDVRVTAYEQYF. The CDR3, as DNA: TGCAGTGCTAGAGATGTGCGAGTCACAGCCTACGAGCAGTACTTC.

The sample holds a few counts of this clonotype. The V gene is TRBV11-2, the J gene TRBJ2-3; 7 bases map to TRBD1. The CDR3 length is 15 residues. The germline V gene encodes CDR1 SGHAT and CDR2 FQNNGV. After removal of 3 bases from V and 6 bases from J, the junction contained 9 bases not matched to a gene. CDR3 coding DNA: TGTGCCAGCAGCTTCGAACGACAGGGTGCGGATACGCAGTATTTT. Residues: CASSFERQGADTQYF. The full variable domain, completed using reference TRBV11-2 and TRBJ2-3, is EAGVAQSPRYKIIEKRQSVAFWCNPISGHATLYWYQQILGQGPKLLIQFQNNGVVDDSQLPKDRFSAERLKGVDSTLKIQPAKLEDSAVYLCASSFERQGADTQYFGPGTRLTVL.

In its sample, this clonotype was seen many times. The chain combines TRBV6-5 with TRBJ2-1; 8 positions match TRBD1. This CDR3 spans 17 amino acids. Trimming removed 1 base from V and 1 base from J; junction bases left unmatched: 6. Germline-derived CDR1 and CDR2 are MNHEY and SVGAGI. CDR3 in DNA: TGTGCCAGCAGTTACTTCAGGGGGCCTCAATCCTACAATGAGCAGTTCTTC. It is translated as CASSYFRGPQSYNEQFF.

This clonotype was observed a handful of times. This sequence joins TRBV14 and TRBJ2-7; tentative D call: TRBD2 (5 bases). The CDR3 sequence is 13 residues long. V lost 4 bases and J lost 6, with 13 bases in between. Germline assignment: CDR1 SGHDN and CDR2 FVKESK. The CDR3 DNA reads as TGTGCCAGCAGCCCCTTCGGGAAGCTCGAGCAGTACTTC. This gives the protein CASSPFGKLEQYF.

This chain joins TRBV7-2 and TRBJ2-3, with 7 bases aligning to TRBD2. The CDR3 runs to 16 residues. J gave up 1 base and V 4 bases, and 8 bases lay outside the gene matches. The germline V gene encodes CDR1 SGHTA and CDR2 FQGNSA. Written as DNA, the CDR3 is TGTGCCAGCAGCTCGCTCCGGGACTACCGCACAGATACGCAGTATTTT. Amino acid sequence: CASSSLRDYRTDTQYF.

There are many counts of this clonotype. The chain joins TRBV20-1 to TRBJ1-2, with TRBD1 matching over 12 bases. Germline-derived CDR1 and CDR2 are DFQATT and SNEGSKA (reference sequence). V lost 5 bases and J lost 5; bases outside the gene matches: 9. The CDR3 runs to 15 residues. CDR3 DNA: TGCAGTGCTCGACGGGACAGGGGGCTTCCATATGGCTACACCTTC. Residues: CSARRDRGLPYGYTF.

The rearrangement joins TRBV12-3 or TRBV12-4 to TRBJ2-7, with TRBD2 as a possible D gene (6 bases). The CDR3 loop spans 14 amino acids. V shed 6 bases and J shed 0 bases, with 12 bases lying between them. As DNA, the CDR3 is TGTGCCAGCAGCAGTAGCGGCAGCTCCTACGAGCAGTACTTC. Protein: CASSSSGSSYEQYF.

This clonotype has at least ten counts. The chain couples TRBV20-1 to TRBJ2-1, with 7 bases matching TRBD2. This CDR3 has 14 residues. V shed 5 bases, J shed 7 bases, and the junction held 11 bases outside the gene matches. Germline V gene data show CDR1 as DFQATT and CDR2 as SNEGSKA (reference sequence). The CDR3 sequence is CSAPIAGLRNEQFF. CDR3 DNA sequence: TGCAGTGCTCCAATAGCGGGTTTGAGGAATGAGCAGTTCTTC.

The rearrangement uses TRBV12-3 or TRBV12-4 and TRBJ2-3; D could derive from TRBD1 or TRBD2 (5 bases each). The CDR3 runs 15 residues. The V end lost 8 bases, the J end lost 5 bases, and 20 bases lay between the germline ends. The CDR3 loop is CASLYRGRVGDTQYF. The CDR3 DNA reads TGTGCCAGCCTCTACCGGGGCAGGGTTGGAGATACGCAGTATTTT.

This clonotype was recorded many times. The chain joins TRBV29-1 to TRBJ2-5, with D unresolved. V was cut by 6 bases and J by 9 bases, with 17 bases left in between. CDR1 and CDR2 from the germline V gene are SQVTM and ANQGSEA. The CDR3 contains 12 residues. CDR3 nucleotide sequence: TGCAGCGTCGCTTATCGAGCTGGGGCCCAGTACTTC. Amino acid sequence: CSVAYRAGAQYF.

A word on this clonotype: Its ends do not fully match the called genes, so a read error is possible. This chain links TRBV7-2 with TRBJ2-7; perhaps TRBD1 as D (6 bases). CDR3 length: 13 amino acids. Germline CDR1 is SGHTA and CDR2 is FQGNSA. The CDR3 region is CASSLRLSGTFSF. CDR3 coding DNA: TGTGCCAGCAGCTTAAGGTTGTCCGGGACATTCAGCTTC.

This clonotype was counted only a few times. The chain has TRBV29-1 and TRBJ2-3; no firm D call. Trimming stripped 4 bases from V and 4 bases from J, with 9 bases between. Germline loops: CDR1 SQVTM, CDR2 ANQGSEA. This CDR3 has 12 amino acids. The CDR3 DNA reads TGCAGCGTTGTCAAAAGAGCAGATACGCAGTATTTT. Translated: CSVVKRADTQYF.

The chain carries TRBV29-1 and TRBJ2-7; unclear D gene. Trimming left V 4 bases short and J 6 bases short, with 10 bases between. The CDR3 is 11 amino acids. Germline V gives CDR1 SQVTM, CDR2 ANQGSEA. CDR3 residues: CSVGPGAEQYF. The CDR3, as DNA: TGCAGCGTTGGACCGGGCGCCGAGCAGTACTTC.

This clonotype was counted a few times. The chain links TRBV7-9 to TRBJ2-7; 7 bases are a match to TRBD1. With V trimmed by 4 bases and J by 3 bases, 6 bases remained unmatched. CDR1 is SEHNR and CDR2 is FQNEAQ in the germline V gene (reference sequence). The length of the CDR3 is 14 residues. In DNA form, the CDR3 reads TGTGCCAGCAGCTCGGGACAGATCCTCTACGAGCAGTACTTC. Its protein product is CASSSGQILYEQYF.

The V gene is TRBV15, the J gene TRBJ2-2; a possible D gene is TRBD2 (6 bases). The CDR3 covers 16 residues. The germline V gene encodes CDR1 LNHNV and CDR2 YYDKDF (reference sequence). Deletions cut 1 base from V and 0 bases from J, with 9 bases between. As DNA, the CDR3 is TGTGCCACCAGCAGAGGCCTAGCGTCGAACACCGGGGAGCTGTTTTTT. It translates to CATSRGLASNTGELFF.

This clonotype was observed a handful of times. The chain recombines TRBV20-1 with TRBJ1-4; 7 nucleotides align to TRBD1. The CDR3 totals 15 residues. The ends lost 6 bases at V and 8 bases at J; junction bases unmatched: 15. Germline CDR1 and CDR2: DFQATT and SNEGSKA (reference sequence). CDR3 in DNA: TGCAGTGCGCGCGACGTTACCGGGACAGTAGAAAAACTGTTTTTT. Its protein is CSARDVTGTVEKLFF.

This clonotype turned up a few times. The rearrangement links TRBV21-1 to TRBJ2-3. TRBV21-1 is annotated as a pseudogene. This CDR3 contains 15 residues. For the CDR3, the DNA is TGTGCCAGCAGCAAAGTGCAGGGATGCACAGATACGCAGTATTTT. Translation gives CASSKVQGCTDTQYF.

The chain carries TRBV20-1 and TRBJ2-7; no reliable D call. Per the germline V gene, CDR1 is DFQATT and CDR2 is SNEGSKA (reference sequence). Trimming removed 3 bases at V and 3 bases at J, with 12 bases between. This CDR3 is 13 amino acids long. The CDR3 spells CSARGRAYYEQYF. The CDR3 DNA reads TGCAGTGCTAGGGGTCGGGCCTACTACGAGCAGTACTTC.